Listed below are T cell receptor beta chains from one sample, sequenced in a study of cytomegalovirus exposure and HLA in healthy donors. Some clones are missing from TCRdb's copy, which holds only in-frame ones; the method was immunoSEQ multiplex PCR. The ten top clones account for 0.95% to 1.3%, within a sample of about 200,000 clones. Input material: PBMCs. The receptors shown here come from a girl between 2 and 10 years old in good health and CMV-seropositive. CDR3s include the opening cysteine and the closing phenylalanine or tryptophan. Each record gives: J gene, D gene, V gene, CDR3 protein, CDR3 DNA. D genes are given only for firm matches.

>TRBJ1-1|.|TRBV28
CASRALGPGNAEAFF
TGTGCCAGCAGAGCCCTTGGGCCCGGGAACGCTGAAGCTTTCTTT
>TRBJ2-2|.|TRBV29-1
CSVGRHTTGELFF
TGCAGCGTTGGAAGACACACCACCGGGGAGCTGTTTTTT
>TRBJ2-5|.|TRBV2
CASKDWTRKKETQYF
TGTGCCAGCAAAGACTGGACAAGAAAGAAAGAGACCCAGTACTTC
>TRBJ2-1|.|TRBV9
CASSAPGGMLGEQFF
TGTGCCAGCAGCGCCCCCGGCGGGATGTTAGGTGAGCAGTTCTTC
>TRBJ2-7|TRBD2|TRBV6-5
CASSQAGVYYEQYF
TGTGCCAGCAGTCAAGCGGGAGTCTACTACGAGCAGTACTTC
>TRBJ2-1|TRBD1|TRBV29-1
CSVERRRQGMFYNEQFF
TGCAGCGTTGAACGCCGGCGACAGGGAATGTTCTACAATGAGCAGTTCTTC
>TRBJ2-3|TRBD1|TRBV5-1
CASSLGDRATDTQYF
TGCGCCAGCAGCTTGGGGGACAGGGCCACAGATACGCAGTATTTT
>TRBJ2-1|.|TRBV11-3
CASSLQGGNEQFF
TGTGCCAGCAGCTTACAGGGTGGCAATGAGCAGTTCTTC
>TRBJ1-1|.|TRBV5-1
CASSPRRGPNTEAFF
TGCGCCAGCAGCCCACGCAGGGGCCCGAACACTGAAGCTTTCTTT
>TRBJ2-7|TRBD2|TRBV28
CASRLAGVNYEQYF
TGTGCCAGCAGACTAGCGGGAGTTAACTACGAGCAGTACTTC
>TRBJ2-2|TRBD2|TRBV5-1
CASSLTSGRRDTGELFF
TGCGCCAGCAGCTTGACTAGCGGGAGGAGGGACACCGGGGAGCTGTTTTTT
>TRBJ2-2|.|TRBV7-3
CASSFGSANTGELFF
TGTGCCAGCAGCTTCGGAAGCGCGAACACCGGGGAGCTGTTTTTT
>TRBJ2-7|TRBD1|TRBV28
CASSSPHRGPYEQYF
TGTGCCAGCAGTTCCCCGCACAGGGGACCCTACGAGCAGTACTTC
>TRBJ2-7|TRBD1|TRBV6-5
CASSYLGQGADEQYF
TGTGCCAGCAGTTACTTAGGACAGGGGGCGGACGAGCAGTACTTC
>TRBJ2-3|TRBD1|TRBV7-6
CASSLQGADTQYF
TGTGCCAGCAGCTTACAGGGGGCCGATACGCAGTATTTT
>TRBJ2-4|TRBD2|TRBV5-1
CASSFGIAGLKNIQYF
TGCGCCAGCAGCTTCGGTATAGCGGGACTCAAAAACATTCAGTACTTC
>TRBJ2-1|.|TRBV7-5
CVRRREGEDEQFF
TGTGTCCGGCGGAGGGAGGGTGAGGATGAGCAGTTCTTC
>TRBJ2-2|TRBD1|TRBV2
CASRGTGGTGELFF
TGTGCCAGCAGAGGGACAGGGGGGACCGGGGAGCTGTTTTTT
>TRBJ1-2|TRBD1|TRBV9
CASSVGTGRYGYTF
TGTGCCAGCAGCGTAGGGACAGGACGTTATGGCTACACCTTC
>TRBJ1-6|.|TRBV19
CASSPPDSPLHF
TGTGCCAGTAGTCCCCCGGATTCACCCCTCCACTTT
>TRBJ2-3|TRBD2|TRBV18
CASSHLPGTSDSSTDTQYF
TGTGCCAGCTCACATCTGCCCGGGACTAGCGACTCTAGCACAGATACGCAGTATTTT
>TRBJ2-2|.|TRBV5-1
CASSVLNRTPGTGELFF
TGCGCCAGCAGCGTCCTGAACAGGACACCGGGTACCGGGGAGCTGTTTTTT
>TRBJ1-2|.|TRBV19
CASSQWGEGYTF
TGTGCCAGTAGTCAATGGGGAGAGGGCTACACCTTC
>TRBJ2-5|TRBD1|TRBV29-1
CSVRQGKGETQYF
TGCAGCGTACGACAGGGGAAAGGGGAGACCCAGTACTTC
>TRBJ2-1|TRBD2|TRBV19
CASSLGLADYNEQFF
TGTGCCAGTAGTCTGGGACTAGCGGATTACAATGAGCAGTTCTTC
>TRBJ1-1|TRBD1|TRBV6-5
CASRVGQVNTEAFF
TGTGCCAGCAGGGTCGGACAGGTTAACACTGAAGCTTTCTTT
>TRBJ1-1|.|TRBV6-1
CASSTGEAFF
TGTGCCAGCAGTACAGGTGAAGCTTTCTTT
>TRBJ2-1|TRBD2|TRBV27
CASSHPGGGRYNEQFF
TGTGCCAGCAGCCACCCGGGCGGGGGAAGATACAATGAGCAGTTCTTC
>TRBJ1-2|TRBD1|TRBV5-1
CASSFTGGEGYTF
TGCGCCAGCAGCTTTACAGGGGGCGAAGGCTACACCTTC
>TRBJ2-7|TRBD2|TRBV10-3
CAITSGSGYEQYF
TGTGCCATCACGAGCGGGAGTGGGTACGAGCAGTACTTC
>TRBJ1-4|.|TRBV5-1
CASSPIWGDGNEKLFF
TGCGCCAGCAGCCCGATATGGGGGGACGGTAATGAAAAACTGTTTTTT
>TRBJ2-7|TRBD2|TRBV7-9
CASSSPPGLAGAGEQYF
TGTGCCAGCAGCTCACCTCCGGGACTAGCGGGAGCTGGTGAGCAGTACTTC
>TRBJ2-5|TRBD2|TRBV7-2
CASSIRVGTSGETQYF
TGTGCCAGCAGCATTCGGGTAGGGACTAGCGGAGAGACCCAGTACTTC
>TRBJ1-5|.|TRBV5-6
CASSSFNQPQHF
TGTGCCAGCAGCTCCTTCAATCAGCCCCAGCATTTT
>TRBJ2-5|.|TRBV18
CASSPRDSQETQYF
TGTGCCAGCTCACCACGAGACAGCCAAGAGACCCAGTACTTC
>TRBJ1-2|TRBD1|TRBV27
CASRGGTVGYTF
TGTGCCAGTCGAGGGGGGACAGTTGGCTACACCTTC
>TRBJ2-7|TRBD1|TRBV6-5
CASSPGQGIEQYF
TGTGCCAGCAGTCCGGGACAGGGAATAGAGCAGTACTTC
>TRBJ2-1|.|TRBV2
CASSEAGILGRQGYEQFF
TGTGCCAGCAGTGAAGCGGGGATTTTGGGGCGCCAGGGATATGAGCAGTTCTTC
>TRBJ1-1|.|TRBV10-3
CAISLSGNTEAFF
TGTGCCATCAGTCTTTCCGGGAACACTGAAGCTTTCTTT
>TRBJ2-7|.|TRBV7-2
CASSMTVYEQYF
TGTGCCAGCAGCATGACAGTCTACGAGCAGTACTTC
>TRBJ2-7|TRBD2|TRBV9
CASSAGLAGRREQYF
TGTGCCAGCAGCGCAGGACTAGCGGGAAGACGCGAGCAGTACTTC
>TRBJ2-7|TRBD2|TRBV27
CASSLSPAGYEQYF
TGTGCCAGCAGTTTATCCCCAGCGGGGTACGAGCAGTACTTC
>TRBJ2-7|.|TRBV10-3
CAISTLSTEPYYEQYF
TGTGCCATCAGTACCCTCTCGACAGAGCCTTACTACGAGCAGTACTTC
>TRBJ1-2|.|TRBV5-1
CASSLAESGGATNYGYTF
TGCGCCAGCAGCTTGGCCGAGAGTGGTGGGGCCACTAACTATGGCTACACCTTC
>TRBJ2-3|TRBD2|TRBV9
CASSALRGIAGTPTDTQYF
TGTGCCAGCAGCGCCTTACGGGGAATAGCGGGAACCCCCACAGATACGCAGTATTTT
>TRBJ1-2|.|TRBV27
CASSLLPVYGYTF
TGTGCCAGCAGTTTATTACCGGTCTATGGCTACACCTTC
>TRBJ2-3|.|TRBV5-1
CASSLARLTDTQYF
TGCGCCAGCAGCTTGGCTCGACTCACAGATACGCAGTATTTT
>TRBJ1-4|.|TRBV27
CASSLVAGSEKLFF
TGTGCCAGCAGTTTAGTTGCGGGGAGTGAAAAACTGTTTTTT